A selection of T cell receptor beta chains follows, all from one sample in a study of TIL therapy for anti-PD-1-resistant metastatic lung cancer. Sequencing was performed with immunoSEQ multiplex PCR; in TCRdb, only in-frame clones are kept and a portion is missing. Of 55,000 to 65,000 clones listed, roughly 80% are singletons. The sequencing here drew on blood, taken at baseline. These receptors all stem from a person aged 25 to 79 with non-small cell lung cancer. Both conserved end residues are part of each CDR3. The order of the fields is CDR3 length, clone size, J gene, D gene, V gene, CDR3 protein, CDR3 DNA. The D gene is left open where the match is weak. Clone sizes are given selectively: once, few, many, or a class where the clone is expanded.

15,.,TRBJ2-3,TRBD2,TRBV11-3,CASSEAGTSTDTQYF,TGTGCCAGCTCCGAAGCGGGGACTAGCACAGATACGCAGTATTTT
15,.,TRBJ2-2,.,TRBV5-4,CASSLGTQNTGELFF,TGTGCCAGCAGCTTGGGGACTCAAAACACCGGGGAGCTGTTTTTT
15,once,TRBJ1-2,.,TRBV4-2,CASTSEVEVLGGYTF,TGTGCCAGCACCTCCGAGGTCGAGGTGCTGGGGGGCTACACCTTC
17,.,TRBJ1-4,.,TRBV4-1,CASRAALARGDNEKLFF,TGCGCCAGCAGGGCAGCGTTAGCCCGAGGAGATAATGAAAAACTGTTTTTT
16,.,TRBJ1-2,.,TRBV19,CASSTLRGGTNYGYTF,TGTGCCAGTAGTACGCTCAGGGGTGGAACTAACTATGGCTACACCTTC
13,.,TRBJ1-2,TRBD1,TRBV7-2,CASSSGTAHGYTF,TGTGCCAGCAGCTCTGGGACAGCGCACGGCTACACCTTC
17,.,TRBJ1-1,.,TRBV7-8,CASSFYAFRTLNTEAFF,TGTGCCAGCAGCTTCTACGCTTTTAGGACTCTGAACACTGAAGCTTTCTTT
15,.,TRBJ2-1,.,TRBV27,CASSPRAGRNNEQFF,TGTGCCAGCAGCCCTCGGGCGGGGCGGAACAATGAGCAGTTCTTC
15,few,TRBJ2-1,TRBD2,TRBV7-2,CASSPSSGNYNEQFF,TGTGCCAGCAGCCCCTCTAGCGGGAATTACAATGAGCAGTTCTTC
14,.,TRBJ2-3,TRBD2,TRBV19,CASSPGTNTDTQYF,TGTGCCAGTAGCCCCGGGACTAACACAGATACGCAGTATTTT
17,once,TRBJ2-1,.,TRBV4-1,CASSQVGTRLVVNEQFF,TGCGCCAGCAGCCAAGTTGGTACACGACTAGTAGTCAATGAGCAGTTCTTC
15,.,TRBJ2-3,TRBD1,TRBV6-1,CASSGQGPSTDTQYF,TGTGCCAGCTCGGGACAGGGACCCAGCACAGATACGCAGTATTTT
11,.,TRBJ2-3,.,TRBV11-3,CASSLGDTQYF,TGTGCCAGCAGCTTAGGCGATACGCAGTATTTT
17,once,TRBJ2-2,.,TRBV12-2,CASRFPAGGPNTGELFF,TGTGCAAGTCGCTTTCCAGCGGGGGGCCCGAACACCGGGGAGCTGTTTTTT
12,.,TRBJ2-7,.,TRBV27,CASSFFGREQYF,TGTGCCAGCAGTTTCTTTGGGAGGGAGCAGTACTTC
16,.,TRBJ2-2,.,TRBV15,CATSRAAGIGTGELFF,TGTGCCACCAGCAGAGCGGCAGGGATAGGCACCGGGGAGCTGTTTTTT
17,.,TRBJ2-6,.,TRBV7-8,CASSLTPMFSGANVLTF,TGTGCCAGCAGCTTAACCCCAATGTTTTCTGGGGCCAACGTCCTGACTTTC
14,few,TRBJ1-2,.,TRBV7-3,CASSREGGNYGYTF,TGTGCCAGCAGCAGAGAAGGCGGTAACTATGGCTACACCTTC
14,.,TRBJ2-5,.,TRBV7-2,CASSLSNNQETQYF,TGTGCCAGCAGCTTAAGTAATAACCAAGAGACCCAGTACTTC
14,.,TRBJ2-7,TRBD1,TRBV11-2,CASSLETGAYEQYF,TGTGCCAGCAGCTTAGAGACAGGGGCCTACGAGCAGTACTTC
17,.,TRBJ1-5,TRBD1,TRBV6-1,CASSESGGGERVQPQHF,TGTGCCAGCAGTGAATCTGGAGGGGGCGAGAGAGTTCAGCCCCAGCATTTT
14,.,TRBJ2-5,.,TRBV9,CASSVAGYQETQYF,TGTGCCAGCAGCGTAGCGGGGTACCAAGAGACCCAGTACTTC
17,.,TRBJ1-3,TRBD1,TRBV11-2,CASSSLRTQGTGNTIYF,TGTGCCAGCAGCTCGTTACGTACACAGGGGACTGGAAACACCATATATTTT
15,few,TRBJ2-2,.,TRBV9,CASSVVSSGRGELFF,TGTGCCAGCAGCGTAGTCAGTAGTGGGCGCGGGGAGCTGTTTTTT
16,once,TRBJ2-3,.,TRBV4-1,CASSRALASRTDTQYF,TGCGCCAGCTCGAGGGCCCTAGCGTCACGCACAGATACGCAGTATTTT
14,.,TRBJ2-3,.,TRBV9,CASSPTRFRDTQYF,TGTGCCAGCAGCCCTACTAGGTTTCGGGATACGCAGTATTTT
16,once,TRBJ2-3,TRBD2,TRBV5-1,CASSLAGTSGTDTQYF,TGCGCCAGCAGCTTGGCCGGGACTAGCGGCACAGATACGCAGTATTTT
15,few,TRBJ2-3,TRBD2,TRBV7-3,CASSPSGRSTDTQYF,TGTGCCAGCAGCCCTAGCGGGAGGTCGACAGATACGCAGTATTTT
15,.,TRBJ2-7,TRBD2,TRBV7-9,CASSLKREGRDEQYF,TGTGCCAGCAGCTTGAAGCGGGAGGGCCGCGACGAGCAGTACTTC
14,.,TRBJ2-3,.,TRBV5-1,CASSLGVSTDTQYF,TGCGCCAGCAGCTTGGGAGTAAGCACAGATACGCAGTATTTT
13,few,TRBJ1-2,.,TRBV29-1,CSAHNRGIGGYTF,TGCAGCGCCCATAACCGCGGGATAGGCGGCTACACCTTC
14,.,TRBJ2-1,.,TRBV28,CASRTAYSYNEQFF,TGTGCCAGCAGGACAGCCTACTCCTACAATGAGCAGTTCTTC
15,few,TRBJ2-3,.,TRBV7-8,CASSLVRASTDTQYF,TGTGCCAGCAGCTTAGTACGAGCTAGCACAGATACGCAGTATTTT
19,.,TRBJ1-5,TRBD1,TRBV28,CASSLLLYRTGVSRQPQHF,TGTGCCAGCAGTTTACTTTTATACCGGACAGGGGTGTCCAGGCAGCCCCAGCATTTT
12,few,TRBJ1-1,.,TRBV4-1,CASSQVGSEAFF,TGCGCCAGCAGCCAAGTGGGTTCTGAAGCTTTCTTT
15,.,TRBJ1-5,.,TRBV7-2,CASSLWGTDNQPQHF,TGTGCCAGCAGCTTATGGGGCACGGACAATCAGCCCCAGCATTTT
17,.,TRBJ2-6,.,TRBV9,CASSARAQAAGANVLTF,TGTGCCAGCAGCGCGCGCGCCCAGGCGGCTGGGGCCAACGTCCTGACTTTC
17,.,TRBJ1-2,.,TRBV27,CASSLLTNRDIPYGYTF,TGTGCCAGCAGTCTCCTTACCAACCGGGACATCCCCTATGGCTACACCTTC
13,.,TRBJ1-5,.,TRBV4-1,CASSPSWGQPQHF,TGCGCCAGCAGCCCCTCATGGGGGCAGCCCCAGCATTTT
17,.,TRBJ2-2,.,TRBV6-1,CASSEALDRWNTGELFF,TGTGCCAGCAGTGAAGCCCTCGACAGGTGGAACACCGGGGAGCTGTTTTTT